This TCR beta chain was observed in a study of blood T cell repertoires in COVID-19. Study-wide background: The study drew acute and convalescent COVID-19 samples from the United States, Italy and Spain. T cells, B-cell-depleted T cells, or PBMCs supplied cDNA or gDNA.

This CDR3 region has 19 residues. Germline V gives CDR1 KGHSH, CDR2 LQKENI. The ends lost 5 bases at V and 0 bases at J; junction bases unmatched: 12. Original handling: Using reference gene primer amplification, nucleated cell counts were estimated. Clones were read by immunoSEQ multiplex PCR, and TCRdb kept only the in-frame ones, dropping some. The DNA gave D and trimming, while V, J and clone size come from that table. The sample yields about 400,000 clones, 70% to 90% seen once. The V and J genes are TRBV18 and TRBJ2-3; 12 bases match TRBD2. Sequenced sample: peripheral blood. This clonotype was sampled from a woman aged 25-40 years with active or convalescent COVID-19. DNA for the CDR3: TGTGCCAGCTCAACCGGACTAGCGGGGAGACTTTTTAGCACAGATACGCAGTATTTT. It yields the protein CASSTGLAGRLFSTDTQYF. Supplemented by reference TRBV18 and TRBJ2-3, the full variable domain reads NAGVMQNPRHLVRRRGQEARLRCSPMKGHSHVYWYRQLPEEGLKFMVYLQKENIIDESGMPKERFSAEFPKEGPSILRIQQVVRGDSAAYFCASSTGLAGRLFSTDTQYFGPGTRLTVL.